This T cell receptor (beta chain) stems from a study of blood T cell repertoires in COVID-19. In the study overall: The samples span acute and convalescent COVID-19 from the United States, Italy and Spain. Sample material is recorded as cDNA or gDNA derived from T cells, B-cell-depleted T cells, or PBMCs.

This clone was detected only once. Libraries were prepared by immunoSEQ multiplex PCR; TCRdb keeps only in-frame clonotypes and omits some of them. This repertoire shows 120,000 or so clones, about four fifths found once; its top ten account for roughly 17%. The CDR3 has 15 residues. Germline V gives CDR1 SGDLS, CDR2 YYNGEE. The trim removed 6 bases at V and 0 bases at J, leaving 4 bases unmatched. The chain couples TRBV9 to TRBJ2-2; TRBD1 aligns across 8 bases. Sequencing used peripheral blood. This TCR derives from a man between 60 and 75 years old with active or convalescent COVID-19. In nucleotides, the CDR3 is TGTGCCAGCACCGACAGGGGAACGAACACCGGGGAGCTGTTTTTT. It is translated as CASTDRGTNTGELFF.